This section outlines one T cell receptor (beta chain) sequence together with its context. This clonotype was detected many times. Its binding antigen is unknown. Per-nucleotide qualities are absent, and no much larger clonotype sits a single base away. The data were taken from a study of T-cell reconstitution after alpha-beta-depleted transplantation in children (dated by TCRdb to 2016 to 2017). Regarding the complete study: Using TCR repertoire profiling, the study quantitatively followed how T-cell immune reconstitution unfolded in children after TCRalphabeta/CD19-depleted allogeneic hematopoietic cell transplantation.

The CDR3 runs 14 residues from the cysteine to the phenylalanine. CDR3 DNA is the only sequence kept; it has 42 bases, read in frame from the first base. V gives up 5 bases and J gives up 1 base, and the segment between their germline ends measures 12 bases. The germline V gene encodes CDR1 SQVTM and CDR2 ANQGSEA. Receptors were amplified or captured by PCR. Sequencing was performed on an Illumina HiSeq 2500. Molecular barcoding was employed in the preparation of TCR libraries, with unique molecular identifiers being used to normalize TCRbeta repertoire quantification. TCRdb itself trimmed the public reads at Q25 with fastp, ran MiXCR and retained productive beta chains. Each entry is one CDR3 protein sequence, shown with its most common DNA and genes. Recorded for this sample are a few hundred thousand distinct CDR3 sequences; under 13% of them occurred a single time. Jointly, the top ten make up around 2.3% of the sample.

The source was PBMCs from the stem cell graft donor, collected from the stem cell graft. The chain links TRBV29-1 with TRBJ2-4; TRBD1 is a weak D gene call, 6 bases matching. The clonotype comes from a human donor who donated a stem cell graft to a child with acute lymphoblastic leukemia. The sequence in DNA is TGCAGCGTTATGGGGCAGGGGGCCAAAAACATTCAGTACTTC. The resulting protein is CSVMGQGAKNIQYF. Where the CDR3 stops, the reference TRBV29-1 and TRBJ2-4 genes take over; the full variable domain is SAVISQKPSRDICQRGTSLTIQCQVDSQVTMMFWYRQQPGQSLTLIATANQGSEATYESGFVIDKFPISRPNLTFSTLTVSNMSPEDSSIYLCSVMGQGAKNIQYFGAGTRLSVL.